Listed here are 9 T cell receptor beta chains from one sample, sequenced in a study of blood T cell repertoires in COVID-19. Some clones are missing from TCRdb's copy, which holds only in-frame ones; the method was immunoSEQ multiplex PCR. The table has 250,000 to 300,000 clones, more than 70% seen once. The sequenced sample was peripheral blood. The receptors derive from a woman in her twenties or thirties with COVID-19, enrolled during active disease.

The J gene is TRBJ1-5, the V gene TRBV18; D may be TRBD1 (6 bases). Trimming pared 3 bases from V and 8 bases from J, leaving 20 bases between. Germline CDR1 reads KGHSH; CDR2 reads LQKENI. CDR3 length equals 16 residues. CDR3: CASSPERSGAFEPQHF. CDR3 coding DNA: TGTGCCAGCTCACCGGAACGGTCAGGGGCGTTCGAGCCCCAGCATTTT.

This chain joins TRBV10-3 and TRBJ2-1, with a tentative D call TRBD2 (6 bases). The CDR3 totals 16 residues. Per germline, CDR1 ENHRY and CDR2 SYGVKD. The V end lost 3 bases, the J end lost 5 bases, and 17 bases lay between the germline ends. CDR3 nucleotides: TGTGCCATCAGTGATGGATTCAGCGGGTACCACAATGAGCAGTTCTTC. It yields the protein CAISDGFSGYHNEQFF.

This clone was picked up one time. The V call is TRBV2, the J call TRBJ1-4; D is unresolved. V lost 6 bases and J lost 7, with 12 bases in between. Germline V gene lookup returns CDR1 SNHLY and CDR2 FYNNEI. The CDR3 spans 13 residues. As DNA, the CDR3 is TGTGCCAGCAGGAGCCGGGAGACTGAAAAACTGTTTTTT. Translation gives CASRSRETEKLFF.

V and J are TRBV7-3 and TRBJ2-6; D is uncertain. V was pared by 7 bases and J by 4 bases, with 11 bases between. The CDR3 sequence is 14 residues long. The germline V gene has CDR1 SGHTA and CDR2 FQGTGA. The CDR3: CASTETAGANVLTF. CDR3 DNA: TGTGCCAGCACAGAAACCGCCGGGGCCAACGTCCTGACTTTC.

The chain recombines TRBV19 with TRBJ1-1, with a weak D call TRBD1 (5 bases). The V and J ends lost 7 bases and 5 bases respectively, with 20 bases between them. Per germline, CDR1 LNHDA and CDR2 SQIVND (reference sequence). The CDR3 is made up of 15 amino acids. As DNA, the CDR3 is TGTGCCAGTACCCTGGGGCGGGAGCGAGGTACTGAAGCTTTCTTT. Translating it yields CASTLGRERGTEAFF.

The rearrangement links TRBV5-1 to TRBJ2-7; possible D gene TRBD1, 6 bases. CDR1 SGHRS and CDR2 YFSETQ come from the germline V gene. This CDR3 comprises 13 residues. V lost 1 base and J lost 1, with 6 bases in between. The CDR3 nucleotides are TGCGCCAGCAGCTTGCAGGGGTCCTACGAGCAGTACTTC. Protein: CASSLQGSYEQYF.

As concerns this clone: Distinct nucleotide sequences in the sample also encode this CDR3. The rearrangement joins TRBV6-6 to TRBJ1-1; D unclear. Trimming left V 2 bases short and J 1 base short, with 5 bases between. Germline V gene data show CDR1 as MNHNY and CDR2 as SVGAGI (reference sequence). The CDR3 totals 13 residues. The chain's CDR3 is CASSYAGNTEAFF. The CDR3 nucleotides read TGTGCCAGCAGTTACGCGGGGAACACTGAAGCTTTCTTT.

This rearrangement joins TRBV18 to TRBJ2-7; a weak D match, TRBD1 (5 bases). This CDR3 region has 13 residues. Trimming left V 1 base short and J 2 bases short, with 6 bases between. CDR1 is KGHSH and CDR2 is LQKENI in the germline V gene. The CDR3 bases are TGTGCCAGCTCACCACAGACAGCCTACGAGCAGTACTTC. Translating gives CASSPQTAYEQYF.

CDR3 nucleotide sequence: TGTGCCAGCAGCTTCATGGCATCGCAACAGGGTGATACGCAGTATTTT. Translating it yields CASSFMASQQGDTQYF. The chain combines TRBV7-2 with TRBJ2-3; TRBD1 is a possible D gene (6 bases). The ends were cut back, 3 bases at V and 6 bases at J, with 19 bases in the middle. CDR1 is SGHTA, CDR2 FQGNSA, per germline. The CDR3 contains 16 residues.